This TCR beta chain appears in the sequencing data of a study of early T cells in non-severe SARS-CoV-2 infection. The wider study: Chains from this unsorted whole-blood bulk RNA could not be paired.

Molecules of cDNA were individually given unique molecular identifiers that were attached to them. TCRdb analysed the 5' RACE reads with MiXCR anew, one entry per CDR3 protein. Of about 49,000 distinct CDR3 sequences in the sample, more than 5.5% are singletons; the top ten hold approximately 3%. Germline V gene data show CDR1 as ENHRY and CDR2 as SYGVKD. V gave up 3 bases and J gave up 7 bases; unmatched junction bases: 10. The CDR3 runs to 15 residues. The clonotype was recovered from an adult who was a healthcare worker with PCR-confirmed SARS-CoV-2 infection or an uninfected control (not recorded which). The V and J genes are TRBV10-3 and TRBJ2-3; the match to TRBD1 covers 7 bases. The sequences come from whole blood, collected at baseline. The CDR3, as DNA: TGTGCCATCAGTGAACAGGGGTTGGTCCTGAATACGCAGTATTTT. Translated: CAISEQGLVLNTQYF.